Below, one T cell receptor (beta chain) is given with its context. The clone's antigen remains unknown. No base quality information exists; no much larger clone differs at one position. RNA was extracted with the RNeasy kit and roughly 0.45 to 1 ug was reverse transcribed using random hexamers. The immunoSEQ multiplex PCR assay, covering 54 Vbeta and 13 Jbeta segments, was used to amplify TCR beta CDR3 regions. Bias from PCR amplification was corrected by using a synthetic template baseline for primer optimization and for computational correction. The original methods were these. Reads were annotated to V, D and J genes according to IMGT and were analyzed with immunoSEQ Analyzer, with only productive sequences retained. Clonality was calculated as one minus the Shannon entropy normalized by log2 of the number of productive unique sequences. For each patient and control, public and private clones were evaluated among the 100 most prevalent clones. A clone was defined as Susac-specific if it was absent from the healthy and MS cohorts, from roughly 1,000 published viral clones and from other ImmuneACCESS disease sequences. TCRdb reprocessed the public reads (quality trimming at Q25 with fastp, clone calling with MiXCR) and kept in-frame beta chains. Rows with a matching CDR3 protein are joined into one entry that keeps the most common DNA and genes. The V and J calls come from TCRdb's annotation, not from the publication. This sample comprises tens of thousands of distinct CDR3 sequences, around 94% of them detected only once. Jointly, the top ten make up around 0.25% of the sample.

The sample is drawn from a study of CD8 T cells in Susac syndrome (dated by TCRdb to about 2019). Concerning the study at large: Whether CD8+ T cell activation and differentiation in Susac syndrome was antigen driven was tested using repertoire sequencing. The study compared CD8+ T cell repertoire clonality among over 9 healthy donors, roughly 14 Susac syndrome patients and 15 multiple sclerosis patients.

Peripheral blood CD8+ and CD4+ T cells from healthy donors, Susac syndrome patients and multiple sclerosis patients were profiled using high-throughput TCR beta sequencing. The healthy donors served as controls matched for age and sex. Bulk CD8+ and CD4+ T cells were purified by magnetic negative isolation, while CD8+ TEMRA cells were enriched using FACS. Blood was collected in EDTA tubes and processed within 24 hours, with PBMCs isolated through density gradient centrifugation. PBMCs intended for TCR sequencing were cryopreserved in liquid nitrogen and were subsequently thawed in a 37 degrees C water bath. Purity of sorted or isolated CD4+, CD8+ and CD8+ TEMRA cells was at least 90%. Looking up the germline V gene (reference sequence) yields CDR1 LGHDT and CDR2 YNNKEL. V loses 5 bases of germline sequence and J loses 5 bases, and the interval between the two ends is 18 bases. From cysteine to phenylalanine, the CDR3 is 15 amino acids long. The DNA shown is the 45-base CDR3, in frame from base 1.

The paper as a whole reports these results and caveats: The number of individuals in the TCR sequencing and HLA analysis was acknowledged as relatively small.

The sequenced sample consisted of CD8+ T cells from PBMCs. This receptor was obtained from a human donor in good health. The sequence joins TRBV3-1 to TRBJ1-1; the D gene is perhaps TRBD1, on 6 matching bases. The nucleotide sequence is TGTGCCAGCAGCTCAGGGGAAGGTTTTTGGACTGAAGCTTTCTTT. This translates into CASSSGEGFWTEAFF.